What follows are 17 T cell receptor beta chains derived from one specimen sequenced in a study of CD8 T cells in Susac syndrome. Reverse transcription of roughly 0.5 to 1 ug RNA used random hexamers. Via MiXCR, TCRdb re-called the immunoSEQ multiplex PCR reads, giving one row per CDR3 protein. This table holds a few hundred thousand distinct CDR3 sequences, about 91% found once. The specimen was CD4+ T cells from PBMCs. The receptors derive from a human donor with multiple sclerosis.

The rearrangement uses TRBV18 and TRBJ2-1, with a weak D call TRBD2 (7 bases). The CDR3 totals 16 residues. The V gene lost 6 bases and the J gene lost 9 bases, with 24 bases spanning the gap. CDR1 and CDR2 from the germline V gene are KGHSH and LQKENI. DNA of the CDR3: TGTGCCAGCTCTTACTGGGGCGGGGGCTCCTCGGGTGAGCAGTTCTTC. Its translation is CASSYWGGGSSGEQFF.

V and J are TRBV15 and TRBJ1-6; TRBD1 matches at 10 bases. This CDR3 spans 15 amino acids. The junction had 7 bases not matched to a gene; V was cut back by 5 bases and J by 9 bases. Germline CDR1 reads LNHNV; CDR2 reads YYDKDF (reference sequence). The CDR3 DNA reads TGTGCCACCAGCCCTGGGAGGACAGGGGGTTCACCCCTCCACTTT. Amino acid sequence: CATSPGRTGGSPLHF.

The rearrangement uses TRBV4-1 and TRBJ2-4; 8 bases agree with TRBD2. This CDR3 is 15 amino acids long. The junction had 11 bases not matched to a gene; V was cut back by 7 bases and J by 6 bases. The germline V gene encodes CDR1 MGHRA and CDR2 YSYEKL. The DNA of the CDR3 is TGCGCCAGCACCCGAGAGGCGGGGGGTGTAAACATTCAGTACTTC. This encodes CASTREAGGVNIQYF.

This chain uses TRBV30 with TRBJ2-7; no clear D gene. The CDR3 is made up of 12 amino acids. Germline CDR1 is GTSNPN and CDR2 is SVGIG (reference sequence). V dropped 4 bases and J dropped 0 bases, with 7 bases sitting between them. The CDR3 DNA is TGTGCCTGGACGCACACCTCCTACGAGCAGTACTTC. This encodes CAWTHTSYEQYF.

The chain employs TRBV29-1 and TRBJ1-5; 8 bases fit TRBD1. CDR3 length: 13 residues. Germline CDR1 SQVTM, CDR2 ANQGSEA. J gave up 7 bases and V 6 bases, and 8 bases lay outside the gene matches. CDR3 protein: CSVSGGAGQPQHF. CDR3 sequence (DNA): TGCAGCGTATCAGGGGGCGCAGGACAGCCCCAGCATTTT.

The J gene is TRBJ2-3, the V gene TRBV6-1, with TRBD2 identical over 8 bases. The CDR3 has 15 amino acids. Germline trimming cut 2 bases from V and 8 bases from J; bases unmatched to any gene: 9. The germline V gene encodes CDR1 MNHNS and CDR2 SASEGT. The DNA for the CDR3 is TGTGCCAGCAGTGAAACTGGCCTCAGCGGGGGTACGCAGTATTTT. It specifies CASSETGLSGGTQYF.

The chain couples TRBV12-3 or TRBV12-4 to TRBJ2-1, with TRBD1 matching 7 bases. The trim removed 6 bases at V and 0 bases at J, leaving 11 bases unmatched. The CDR3 runs to 17 residues. The CDR3 DNA reads as TGTGCCAGCAGCCGTCGACAGGGAAGGAGCTCCTACAATGAGCAGTTCTTC. It encodes CASSRRQGRSSYNEQFF.

The chain uses TRBV12-3 or TRBV12-4 and TRBJ2-2; 8 positions agree with TRBD2. This CDR3 contains 16 residues. Trimming cost V 7 bases and J 4 bases; bases outside gene matches: 11. The CDR3 sequence: CASIWGAGGGTGELFF. DNA for the CDR3: TGTGCCAGCATTTGGGGGGCGGGAGGAGGCACCGGGGAGCTGTTTTTT.

The rearrangement links TRBV19 to TRBJ1-1; 7 nucleotides line up with TRBD1. The V segment lost 8 bases and the J segment 8 bases; nucleotides outside the gene matches: 14. Germline V lookup: CDR1 LNHDA, CDR2 SQIVND (reference sequence). This CDR3 has 14 amino acids. The CDR3 DNA follows: TGTGCCAGTCGAATGGGGGGGTCGACAGGGGAAGCTTTCTTT. The encoded protein is CASRMGGSTGEAFF.

The genes are TRBV30 and TRBJ1-3; no firm D call. V shed 1 base and J shed 0 bases, with 10 bases lying between them. Germline V lookup: CDR1 GTSNPN, CDR2 SVGIG (reference sequence). The CDR3 loop spans 15 amino acids. The CDR3 DNA follows: TGTGCCTGGAGTGCTCTGTTAAGCTCTGGAAACACCATATATTTT. Translated, it gives CAWSALLSSGNTIYF.

J is TRBJ1-2 and V is TRBV18; 7 nucleotides match TRBD1. The CDR3 is 15 residues long. CDR1 is KGHSH and CDR2 is LQKENI in the germline V gene. V shed 8 bases, J shed 0 bases, and the junction held 9 bases outside the gene matches. In nucleotides, the CDR3 is TGTGCCAGCCTCAGGGCGGGACAGACTAACTATGGCTACACCTTC. Protein product: CASLRAGQTNYGYTF. The whole variable domain, remainder taken from reference TRBV18 and TRBJ1-2, is NAGVMQNPRHLVRRRGQEARLRCSPMKGHSHVYWYRQLPEEGLKFMVYLQKENIIDESGMPKERFSAEFPKEGPSILRIQQVVRGDSAAYFCASLRAGQTNYGYTFGSGTRLTVV.

The chain is built from TRBV7-3 and TRBJ1-2; D gene uncertain. This CDR3 has 16 residues. Germline V lookup: CDR1 SGHTA, CDR2 FQGTGA. Deletions cut 5 bases from V and 5 bases from J, with 21 bases between. In DNA form, the CDR3 reads TGTGCCAGCAGCATACCGCGGTCCGCCGACATTTATGGCTACACCTTC. Encoded protein: CASSIPRSADIYGYTF.

This sequence joins TRBV29-1 and TRBJ2-7, with D possibly matching TRBD1 (6 bases). Germline assignment: CDR1 SQVTM and CDR2 ANQGSEA. This CDR3 is 12 amino acids long. The ends were cut back, 6 bases at V and 2 bases at J, with 11 bases in the middle. In nucleotides, the CDR3 is TGCAGCGTGGCACAGGGAACCTACGAGCAGTACTTC. Its translation is CSVAQGTYEQYF.

V is TRBV5-1 and J is TRBJ2-1; D unresolved. Trimming removed 2 bases from V and 7 bases from J, with 4 bases in between. CDR3 length: 11 amino acids. Germline CDR1 and CDR2: SGHRS and YFSETQ. The chain's CDR3 is CASSFTNEQFF. Written as DNA, the CDR3 is TGCGCCAGCAGCTTCACTAATGAGCAGTTCTTC.

The rearrangement links TRBV4-3 to TRBJ1-3, with TRBD1 matching 7 bases. The CDR3 is made up of 17 amino acids. Trimming cost V 5 bases and J 4 bases; bases outside gene matches: 14. Germline V gene data show CDR1 as LGHNA and CDR2 as YSLEER. DNA for the CDR3: TGCGCCAGCAGCGAAAGATCGTATCAGGGGGACGGAAACACCATATATTTT. Protein sequence: CASSERSYQGDGNTIYF.

J is TRBJ2-3 and V is TRBV12-3 or TRBV12-4, with 7 nucleotides matching TRBD2. The CDR3 has 14 residues. With 4 bases clipped from V and 4 bases from J, the junction kept 5 bases outside the gene matches. CDR3 in DNA: TGTGCCAGCAGTTGGTCAACTAGCGCAGATACGCAGTATTTT. Residues: CASSWSTSADTQYF.

The chain has TRBV7-2 and TRBJ2-2; weak D call: TRBD1 (6 bases). V was shortened by 4 bases and J by 0 bases, with 12 bases between the two germline ends. Germline V CDR1 and CDR2: SGHTA, FQGNSA. The CDR3 extends over 16 amino acids. CDR3 amino acids: CASSSGHRTNTGELFF. CDR3 coding DNA: TGTGCCAGCAGCTCGGGACACCGGACGAACACCGGGGAGCTGTTTTTT.